The source of this T cell receptor beta chain is a study of molecular identifiers for immune sequencing clone quantification. Broader study findings: Clones that exceeded 20 RNA copies held over 99% of effector molecules, yet under 1% in naive cells.

The CDR3 is 14 residues long. Trimming pared 2 bases from V and 4 bases from J, leaving 11 bases between. Germline V gene sequence: CDR1 SGHVS, CDR2 FNYEAQ. TCRdb used MiXCR to reprocess the PCR reads, holding one entry per CDR3 protein. The data hold 37,000 or so distinct CDR3 sequences, with under 20% observed a single time. The authors sorted naive CD8 T cells as CD8+CD4-CCR7+CD45RA+. About this clonotype itself: As yet, its antigen is unknown.

The chain couples TRBV7-6 to TRBJ2-5, with D maybe TRBD2 (7 bases). Sequenced input: naive CD8+ T cells from blood, with Jurkat cell RNA spiked in. Regarding subset: FACS-sorted CD8+CD4-CCR7+CD45RA+ naive T cells. This receptor was identified in a human donor in good health. Some libraries in this study had Jurkat cell RNA spiked in. In DNA form, the CDR3 reads TGTGCCAGCAGCTTAACGGGGGGCTTAGAGACCCAGTACTTC. Translating it yields CASSLTGGLETQYF.